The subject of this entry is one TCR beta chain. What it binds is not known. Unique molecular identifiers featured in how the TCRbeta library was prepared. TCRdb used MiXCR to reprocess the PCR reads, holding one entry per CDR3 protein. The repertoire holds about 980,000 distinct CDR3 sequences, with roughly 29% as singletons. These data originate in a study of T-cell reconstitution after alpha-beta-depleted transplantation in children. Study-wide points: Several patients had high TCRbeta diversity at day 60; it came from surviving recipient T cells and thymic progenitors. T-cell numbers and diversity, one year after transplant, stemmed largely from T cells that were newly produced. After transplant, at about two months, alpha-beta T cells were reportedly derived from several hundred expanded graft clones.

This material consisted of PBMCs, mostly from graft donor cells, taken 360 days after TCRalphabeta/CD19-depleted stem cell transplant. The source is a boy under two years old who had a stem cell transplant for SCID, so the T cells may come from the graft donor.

The CDR3 nucleotides are TGTGCCAGCAGTTCGACCGGGACAGTAGGTACTGAAGCTTTCTTT. This codes for CASSSTGTVGTEAFF. The chain uses TRBV12-3 or TRBV12-4 and TRBJ1-1; 7 bases line up with TRBD1. The CDR3 runs to 15 residues. The V and J ends lost 4 bases and 5 bases, in that order; junction bases with no gene match: 10.